This T cell receptor beta chain emerged from a study of T cell changes during pregnancy in multiple sclerosis. Assay: immunoSEQ multiplex PCR; the TCRdb copy retains only in-frame clones and omits some. The table records 11,000 or so clones, roughly 94% of them present only once. The CDR3 extends over 14 amino acids. In germline, CDR1 is SQVTM, CDR2 ANQGSEA. With 4 bases clipped from V and 1 base from J, the junction kept 1 base outside the gene matches. The specimen comprised CD4+ T cells from peripheral blood mononuclear cells, sampled before pregnancy. The genes are TRBV29-1 and TRBJ2-6, with 7 bases aligning to TRBD2. The TCR originated in a female donor with multiple sclerosis, enrolled in a pregnancy study. This chain's CDR3 is CSVGEGSGANVLTF. CDR3 bases: TGCAGCGTTGGGGAGGGGTCTGGGGCCAACGTCCTGACTTTC.